A single sample is the source of the 9 T cell receptor beta chains below, sequenced in a study of beta chain features in type 1 diabetes (dated by TCRdb to the late 2010s). Library preparation used the immunoSEQ multiplex PCR assay. The entire amount of isolated RNA was reverse transcribed using the High Capacity cDNA Reverse Transcription Kit, so the sequenced TCRB transcripts were expressed ones. TCRdb provides this immuneACCESS table in a form limited to in-frame rearrangements. Some clones are lacking; in checked studies, under half of them reflect an unresolved V gene, and why the rest are absent is not known. This sample holds about 300,000 clones; about 8% were observed only once. The ten largest clonotypes hold approximately 0.93% of the sample. The sequenced sample consisted of central memory CD4+ T cells from blood. All receptors derive from a woman aged 18-29 years in good health.

The chain recombines TRBV2 with TRBJ1-2, with D perhaps TRBD1 (5 bases). CDR1 and CDR2 from the germline V gene are SNHLY and FYNNEI. V lost 5 bases and J 4 bases, leaving 14 bases between the germline ends. The CDR3 is 14 amino acids. Here the CDR3 DNA reads TGTGCCAGCAGTTCGATCGGGGCCAGCTATGGCTACACCTTC. Translation gives CASSSIGASYGYTF.

This clone was found a few times. Here the CDR3 reads CASSEGTTLYGYTF. The CDR3 nucleotides are TGTGCCAGCAGTGAAGGAACTACCCTCTATGGCTACACCTTC. V and J are TRBV6-1 and TRBJ1-2; D gene uncertain. V lost 1 base and J 4 bases, leaving 10 bases between the germline ends. The germline gives CDR1 MNHNS, CDR2 SASEGT. The CDR3 has 14 amino acids.

This clone was observed many times. V is TRBV5-5 and J is TRBJ2-5; possible D gene TRBD1, 6 bases. V lost 2 bases and J 0 bases, leaving 8 bases between the germline ends. CDR3 size: 14 residues. Germline CDR1 reads SGHKS; CDR2 reads YYEKEE (reference sequence). CDR3 in DNA: TGTGCCAGCAGCTTCGGACAGTACCAAGAGACCCAGTACTTC. This encodes CASSFGQYQETQYF.

This clone turned up a few times. The V call is TRBV29-1, the J call TRBJ2-1; D gene ambiguous. Trimming stripped 5 bases from V and 3 bases from J, with 8 bases between. Germline CDR1 SQVTM, CDR2 ANQGSEA. This CDR3 has 12 residues. CDR3 DNA sequence: TGCAGCGTTTATGTGTTCTACAATGAGCAGTTCTTC. Its protein is CSVYVFYNEQFF.

This clone showed up just a few times. The chain joins TRBV5-4 to TRBJ2-1; 8 nucleotides align to TRBD2. CDR3 length equals 15 residues. The germline CDR1 and CDR2 sequences are SGHNT and YYREEE (reference sequence). After removal of 4 bases from V and 4 bases from J, the junction contained 7 bases not matched to a gene. CDR3 bases: TGTGCCAGCAGCACGGAGACTAGCGTATACAATGAGCAGTTCTTC. This sequence encodes CASSTETSVYNEQFF.

A note on this clone: This CDR3 is also generated by other DNA sequences in the sample. The chain couples TRBV2 to TRBJ1-2, with 7 bases lining up with TRBD1. Losses at the gene ends were 4 bases for V and 8 bases for J; bases not matched to a gene: 4. Per the germline V gene, CDR1 is SNHLY and CDR2 is FYNNEI. The CDR3 totals 12 residues. The CDR3 spells CASSGQGPGYTF. The DNA for the CDR3 is TGTGCCAGCAGTGGACAGGGTCCCGGCTACACCTTC. Together with reference TRBV2 and TRBJ1-2, the CDR3 gives the full variable domain: EPEVTQTPSHQVTQMGQEVILRCVPISNHLYFYWYRQILGQKVEFLVSFYNNEISEKSEIFDDQFSVERPDGSNFTLKIRSTKLEDSAMYFCASSGQGPGYTFGSGTRLTVV.

The chain couples TRBV5-6 to TRBJ1-5; no firm D call. Germline V CDR1 and CDR2: SGHDT, YYEEEE. The CDR3 consists of 17 residues. Trimming removed 0 bases from V and 3 bases from J, with 16 bases in between. CDR3 coding DNA: TGTGCCAGCAGCTTGGCTCCGGTCGGGGTAAACAATCAGCCCCAGCATTTT. This translates into CASSLAPVGVNNQPQHF. The complete variable domain, with remaining parts taken from reference TRBV5-6 and TRBJ1-5, reads DAGVTQSPTHLIKTRGQQVTLRCSPKSGHDTVSWYQQALGQGPQFIFQYYEEEERQRGNFPDRFSGHQFPNYSSELNVNALLLGDSALYLCASSLAPVGVNNQPQHFGDGTRLSIL.

This clone was counted only a few times. The V and J genes are TRBV7-2 and TRBJ1-4; D is ambiguous. Trimming pared 4 bases from V and 3 bases from J, leaving 12 bases between. Per germline, CDR1 SGHTA and CDR2 FQGNSA. This CDR3 contains 15 residues. The CDR3: CASSSYGISNEKLFF. The DNA for the CDR3 is TGTGCCAGCAGCTCATACGGGATTTCTAATGAAAAACTGTTTTTT.

The genes are TRBV5-4 and TRBJ2-7, with a tentative D call TRBD1 (6 bases). This CDR3 has 12 residues. Germline V gene data show CDR1 as SGHNT and CDR2 as YYREEE (reference sequence). V lost 7 bases, J lost 3 bases, and 11 bases lay in between. CDR3 in amino acids: CASRRDNYEQYV. In nucleotides, the CDR3 is TGTGCCAGCCGTAGGGACAACTACGAGCAGTACGTC.